This T cell receptor (beta chain) derives from a study of early T cells in non-severe SARS-CoV-2 infection. Across the study: Bulk RNA taken from unsorted whole blood was sequenced, leaving chains unpaired.

This CDR3 contains 14 residues. With 1 base clipped from V and 8 bases from J, the junction kept 7 bases outside the gene matches. Germline CDR1 is MNHNS and CDR2 is SASEGT. Researchers tagged individual cDNA molecules with unique molecular identifiers. MiXCR, run by TCRdb on the 5' RACE reads, gives a single entry per CDR3 protein. The sample lists approximately 65,000 distinct CDR3 sequences, about 13% seen once, with over 13% in the top ten. This clonotype was detected many times. The sequenced sample was whole blood. This TCR derives from an adult who was a healthcare worker with PCR-confirmed SARS-CoV-2 infection or an uninfected control (not recorded which). The chain uses TRBV6-1 and TRBJ1-2, with 7 bases aligning to TRBD1. The CDR3 DNA reads as TGTGCCAGCAGTGAAGGAGGGGGCGCTGGAGGCTACACCTTC. Translated, it gives CASSEGGGAGGYTF.